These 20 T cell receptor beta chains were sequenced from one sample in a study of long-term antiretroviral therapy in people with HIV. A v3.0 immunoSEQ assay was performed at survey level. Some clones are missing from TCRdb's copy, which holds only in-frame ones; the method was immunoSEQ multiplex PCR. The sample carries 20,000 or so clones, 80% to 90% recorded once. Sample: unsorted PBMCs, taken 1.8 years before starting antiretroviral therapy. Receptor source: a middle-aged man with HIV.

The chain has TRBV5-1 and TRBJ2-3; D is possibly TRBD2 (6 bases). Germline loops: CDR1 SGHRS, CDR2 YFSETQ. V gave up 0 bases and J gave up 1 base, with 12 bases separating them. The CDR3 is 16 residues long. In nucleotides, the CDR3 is TGCGCCAGCAGCTTGGCTCGCGGGATGGGCACAGATACGCAGTATTTT. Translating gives CASSLARGMGTDTQYF.

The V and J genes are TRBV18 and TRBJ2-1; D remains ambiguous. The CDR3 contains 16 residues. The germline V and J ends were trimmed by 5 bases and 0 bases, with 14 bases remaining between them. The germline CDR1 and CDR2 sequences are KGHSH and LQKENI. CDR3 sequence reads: CASSVRSVGSYNEQFF. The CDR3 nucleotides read TGTGCCAGCTCAGTCCGCTCAGTGGGCTCCTACAATGAGCAGTTCTTC.

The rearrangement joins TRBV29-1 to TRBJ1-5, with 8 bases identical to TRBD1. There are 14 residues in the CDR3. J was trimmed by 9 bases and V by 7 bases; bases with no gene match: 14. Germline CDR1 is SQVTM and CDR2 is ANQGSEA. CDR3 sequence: CSALPGTGYGPQHF. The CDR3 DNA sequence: TGCAGCGCCCTACCCGGGACAGGATACGGGCCCCAGCATTTT.

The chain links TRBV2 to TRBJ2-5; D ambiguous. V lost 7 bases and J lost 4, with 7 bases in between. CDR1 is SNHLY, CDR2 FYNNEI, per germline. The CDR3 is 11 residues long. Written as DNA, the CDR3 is TGTGCCAGCACGGGCGCAGAGACCCAGTACTTC. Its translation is CASTGAETQYF.

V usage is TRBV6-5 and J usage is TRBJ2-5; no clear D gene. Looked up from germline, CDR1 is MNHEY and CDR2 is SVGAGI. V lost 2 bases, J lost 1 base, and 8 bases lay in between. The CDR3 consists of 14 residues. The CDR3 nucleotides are TGTGCCAGCAGTTACACCGTGACCCAAGAGACCCAGTACTTC. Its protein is CASSYTVTQETQYF.

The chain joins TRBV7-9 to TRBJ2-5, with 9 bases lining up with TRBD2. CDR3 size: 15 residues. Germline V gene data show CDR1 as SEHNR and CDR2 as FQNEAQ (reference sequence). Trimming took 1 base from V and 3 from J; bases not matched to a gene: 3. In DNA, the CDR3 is TGTGCCAGCAGCTTAGGGGCTAGCGGGGAAGAGACCCAGTACTTC. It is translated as CASSLGASGEETQYF.

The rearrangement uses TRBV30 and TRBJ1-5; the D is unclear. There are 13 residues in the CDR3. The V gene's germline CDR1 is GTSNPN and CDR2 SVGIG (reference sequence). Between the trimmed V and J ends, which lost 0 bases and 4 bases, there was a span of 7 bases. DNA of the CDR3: TGTGCCTGGAGTGTACGGGGAAATCAGCCCCAGCATTTT. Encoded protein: CAWSVRGNQPQHF.

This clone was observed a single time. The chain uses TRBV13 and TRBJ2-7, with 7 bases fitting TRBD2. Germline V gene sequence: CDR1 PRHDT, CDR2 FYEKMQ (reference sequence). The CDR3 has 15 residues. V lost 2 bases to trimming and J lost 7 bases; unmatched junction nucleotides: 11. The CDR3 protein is CASSLRLAVHGEQYF. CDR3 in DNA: TGTGCCAGCAGCTTACGCCTAGCGGTACATGGGGAGCAGTACTTC.

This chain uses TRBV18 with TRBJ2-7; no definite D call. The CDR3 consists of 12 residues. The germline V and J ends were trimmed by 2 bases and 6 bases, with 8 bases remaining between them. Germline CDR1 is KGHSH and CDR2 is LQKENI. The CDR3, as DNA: TGTGCCAGCTCACCAGAGGCTGGCGAGCAGTACTTC. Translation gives CASSPEAGEQYF.

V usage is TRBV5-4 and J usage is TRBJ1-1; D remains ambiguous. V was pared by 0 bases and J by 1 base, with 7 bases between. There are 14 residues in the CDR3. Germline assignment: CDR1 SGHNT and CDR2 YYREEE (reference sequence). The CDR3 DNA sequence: TGTGCCAGCAGCTTGGGTCACCCGAACACTGAAGCTTTCTTT. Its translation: CASSLGHPNTEAFF.

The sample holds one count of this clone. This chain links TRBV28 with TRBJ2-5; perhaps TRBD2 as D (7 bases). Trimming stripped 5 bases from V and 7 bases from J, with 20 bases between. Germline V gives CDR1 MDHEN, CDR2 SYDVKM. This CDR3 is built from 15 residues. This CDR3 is CASSTPSGGLGTQYF. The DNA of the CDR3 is TGTGCCAGCAGTACGCCTTCGGGGGGCCTTGGGACCCAGTACTTC. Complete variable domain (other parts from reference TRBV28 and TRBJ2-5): DVKVTQSSRYLVKRTGEKVFLECVQDMDHENMFWYRQDPGLGLRLIYFSYDVKMKEKGDIPEGYSVSREKKERFSLILESASTNQTSMYLCASSTPSGGLGTQYFGPGTRLLVL.

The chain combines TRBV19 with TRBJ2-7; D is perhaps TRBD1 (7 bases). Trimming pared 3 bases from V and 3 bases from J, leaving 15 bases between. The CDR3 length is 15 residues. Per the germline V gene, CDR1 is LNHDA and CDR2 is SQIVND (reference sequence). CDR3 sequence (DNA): TGTGCCAGTAGTATGACGGGGCAGGGGGGCTACGAGCAGTACTTC. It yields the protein CASSMTGQGGYEQYF.

The CDR3 reads CASSLALSSSYNEQFF. For the CDR3, the DNA is TGTGCCAGCAGCTTAGCGCTTTCCAGCTCCTACAATGAGCAGTTCTTC. The chain combines TRBV7-8 with TRBJ2-1; D not resolved. CDR3 length equals 16 residues. V shed 0 bases and J shed 0 bases, with 9 bases lying between them. From germline, CDR1 is SGHVS and CDR2 FQNEAQ.

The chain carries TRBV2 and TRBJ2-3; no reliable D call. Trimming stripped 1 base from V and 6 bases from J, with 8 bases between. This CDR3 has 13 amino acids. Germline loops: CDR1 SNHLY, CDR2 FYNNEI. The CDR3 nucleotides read TGTGCCAGCAGTGAAGACTGGCAGGATACGCAGTATTTT. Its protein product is CASSEDWQDTQYF.

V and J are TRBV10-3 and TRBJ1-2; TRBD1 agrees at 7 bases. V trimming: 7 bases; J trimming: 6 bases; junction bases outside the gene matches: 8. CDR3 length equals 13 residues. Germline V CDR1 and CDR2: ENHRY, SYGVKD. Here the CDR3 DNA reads TGTGCCATCAATCGCGGACAGGCCGATGGCTACACCTTC. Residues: CAINRGQADGYTF.

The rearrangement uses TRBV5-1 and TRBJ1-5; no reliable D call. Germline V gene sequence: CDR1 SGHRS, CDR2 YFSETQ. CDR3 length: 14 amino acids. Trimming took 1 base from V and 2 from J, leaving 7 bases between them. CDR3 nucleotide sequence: TGCGCCAGCAGCTTGATGCCAGGCAATCAGCCCCAGCATTTT. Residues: CASSLMPGNQPQHF. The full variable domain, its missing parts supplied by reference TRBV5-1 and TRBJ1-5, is KAGVTQTPRYLIKTRGQQVTLSCSPISGHRSVSWYQQTPGQGLQFLFEYFSETQRNKGNFPGRFSGRQFSNSRSEMNVSTLELGDSALYLCASSLMPGNQPQHFGDGTRLSIL.

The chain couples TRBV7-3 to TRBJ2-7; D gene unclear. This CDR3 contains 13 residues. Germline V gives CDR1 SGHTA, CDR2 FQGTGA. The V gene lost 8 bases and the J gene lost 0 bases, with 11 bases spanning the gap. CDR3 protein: CASGFRDSYEQYF. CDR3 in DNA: TGTGCCAGCGGATTTAGGGACTCCTACGAGCAGTACTTC.

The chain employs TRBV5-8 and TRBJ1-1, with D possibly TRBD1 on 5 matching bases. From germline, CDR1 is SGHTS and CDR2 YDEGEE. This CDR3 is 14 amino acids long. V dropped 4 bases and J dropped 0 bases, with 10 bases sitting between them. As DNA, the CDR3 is TGTGCCAGCAGCAGGACACACATGAACACTGAAGCTTTCTTT. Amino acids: CASSRTHMNTEAFF.

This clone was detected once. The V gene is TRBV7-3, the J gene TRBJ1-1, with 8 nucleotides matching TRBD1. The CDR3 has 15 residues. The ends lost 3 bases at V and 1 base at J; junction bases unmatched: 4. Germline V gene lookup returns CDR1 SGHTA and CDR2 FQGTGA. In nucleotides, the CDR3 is TGTGCCAGCAGCTTTAACAGGGGGTCGAACACTGAAGCTTTCTTT. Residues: CASSFNRGSNTEAFF. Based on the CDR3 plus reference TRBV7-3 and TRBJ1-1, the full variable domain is GAGVSQTPSNKVTEKGKYVELRCDPISGHTALYWYRQSLGQGPEFLIYFQGTGAADDSGLPNDRFFAVRPEGSVSTLKIQRTERGDSAVYLCASSFNRGSNTEAFFGQGTRLTVV.

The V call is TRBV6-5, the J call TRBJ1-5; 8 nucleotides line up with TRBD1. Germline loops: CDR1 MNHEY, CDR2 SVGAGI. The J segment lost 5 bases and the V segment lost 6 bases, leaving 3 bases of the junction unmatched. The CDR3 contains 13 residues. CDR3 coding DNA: TGTGCCAGCAGACGGACAGGGTATCAGCCCCAGCATTTT. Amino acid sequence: CASRRTGYQPQHF.